This TCR beta chain was documented in a study of cytomegalovirus exposure and HLA in healthy donors. Study-wide context: The 90 to 150 validation repertoires matched the approximately 700 first-cohort repertoires in platform, a later analysis reported.

The protocol was immunoSEQ multiplex PCR, while the TCRdb copy is restricted to in-frame clones and leaves out a portion. The sample has 250,000 to 350,000 clones; 87% are singletons. Overall study results and limits: One later analysis, an examination of the 120 or so validation repertoires, found that first-cohort TCR clusters tended to co-occur in them. The listing of roughly 160 TCR beta chains classed them as cytomegalovirus-associated. Rare TCR sequences dominated, though some public TCRs recurred in many donors.

Germline values: CDR1 MNHNS, CDR2 SASEGT. The CDR3 contains 13 residues. V was pared by 6 bases and J by 6 bases, with 9 bases between. Worth noting for this clone: The antigen remains undetermined.

This chain links TRBV6-1 with TRBJ1-6; a weak D match, TRBD1 (6 bases). Sample: PBMCs. This sequence was found in a woman in her twenties or thirties in good health and CMV-seropositive. This CDR3 reads CASRGGGNSPLHF. The CDR3 DNA sequence: TGTGCCAGCAGGGGAGGGGGTAATTCACCCCTCCACTTT.